What follows are 26 T cell receptor beta chains derived from one specimen sequenced in a study of cytomegalovirus exposure and HLA in healthy donors. Repertoires were generated with immunoSEQ multiplex PCR, while TCRdb's copy carries only in-frame clones and drops some. The sample records tens of thousands of clones, roughly 84% being singletons. The sequencing sample was made of PBMCs. The receptors shown here come from a woman under 30 in good health and CMV-seropositive.

V is TRBV19 and J is TRBJ1-5, with D tentatively TRBD1 (6 bases). The length of the CDR3 is 14 residues. Per germline, CDR1 LNHDA and CDR2 SQIVND (reference sequence). Trimming removed 4 bases at V and 5 bases at J, with 12 bases between. CDR3 coding DNA: TGTGCCAGTAGTAATTGGGGGCTTGATCAGCCCCAGCATTTT. Its translation: CASSNWGLDQPQHF.

This clone has just a few counts. The CDR3 bases are TGTGCCAGCAGTTACTCGACTGATACCTACGAGCAGTACTTC. Its protein product is CASSYSTDTYEQYF. J is TRBJ2-7 and V is TRBV6-5, with unresolved D. V was shortened by 0 bases and J by 2 bases, with 8 bases between the two germline ends. The CDR3 runs 14 residues. Germline V CDR1 and CDR2: MNHEY, SVGAGI.

The V call is TRBV19, the J call TRBJ2-7, with D possibly matching TRBD2 (5 bases). The V gene's germline CDR1 is LNHDA and CDR2 SQIVND (reference sequence). The CDR3 spans 13 residues. V lost 8 bases and J 6 bases, leaving 17 bases between the germline ends. CDR3 region: CASGESFEGEQYF. The CDR3 bases are TGTGCCAGTGGGGAGAGTTTTGAGGGCGAGCAGTACTTC.

The V gene is TRBV4-3, the J gene TRBJ2-2; TRBD2 aligns across 8 bases. The CDR3 contains 16 residues. Germline V CDR1 and CDR2: LGHNA, YSLEER. V lost 1 base, J lost 4 bases, and 5 bases stayed unmatched. CDR3: CASSQVGRGATGELFF. CDR3 sequence (DNA): TGCGCCAGCAGCCAAGTTGGGCGGGGGGCCACCGGGGAGCTGTTTTTT.

The rearrangement uses TRBV10-3 and TRBJ1-1; no firm D call. V was trimmed by 4 bases and J by 0 bases, leaving 6 bases between them. There are 13 residues in the CDR3. Germline-derived CDR1 and CDR2 are ENHRY and SYGVKD. The CDR3 reads CAISVQVNTEAFF. The CDR3 bases are TGTGCCATCAGTGTTCAGGTGAACACTGAAGCTTTCTTT.

This clone has a handful of counts. The chain uses TRBV5-1 and TRBJ1-2; D unresolved. The V gene's germline CDR1 is SGHRS and CDR2 YFSETQ. This CDR3 is 17 amino acids long. The V gene lost 2 bases and the J gene lost 3 bases, with 20 bases spanning the gap. CDR3: CASSFSPLILRDYGYTF. CDR3 DNA sequence: TGCGCCAGCAGCTTTTCCCCTCTTATCCTGAGGGACTATGGCTACACCTTC.

The chain is built from TRBV28 and TRBJ1-2; TRBD1 agrees at 10 bases. The CDR3 consists of 16 residues. The germline gives CDR1 MDHEN, CDR2 SYDVKM. V dropped 4 bases and J dropped 4; count of bases not matched to a gene: 9. CDR3 loop: CASSSPGTGARYGYTF. Here the CDR3 DNA reads TGTGCCAGCAGTTCCCCCGGGACAGGGGCCCGCTATGGCTACACCTTC.

V and J are TRBV7-9 and TRBJ1-4; TRBD1 might be the D (6 bases). Trimming removed 6 bases at V and 7 bases at J, with 15 bases between. The germline V gene has CDR1 SEHNR and CDR2 FQNEAQ (reference sequence). The CDR3 length is 14 residues. CDR3 amino acids: CASSNTGPFEKLFF. The DNA of the CDR3 is TGTGCCAGCAGTAATACAGGGCCCTTTGAAAAACTGTTTTTT. Variable domain in full (rest from reference TRBV7-9 and TRBJ1-4): DTGVSQNPRHKITKRGQNVTFRCDPISEHNRLYWYRQTLGQGPEFLTYFQNEAQLEKSRLLSDRFSAERPKGSFSTLEIQRTEQGDSAMYLCASSNTGPFEKLFFGSGTQLSVL.

V gene TRBV2 combines with J gene TRBJ1-1; 10 bases are shared with TRBD1. The V segment lost 6 bases and the J segment 2 bases; nucleotides outside the gene matches: 6. The CDR3 contains 15 residues. Germline V lookup: CDR1 SNHLY, CDR2 FYNNEI. The CDR3 loop reads CASSFRTGGNTEAFF. The CDR3 bases are TGTGCCAGCAGCTTTAGGACAGGGGGAAACACTGAAGCTTTCTTT.

V usage is TRBV7-9 and J usage is TRBJ2-3; tentatively, D is TRBD1 (5 bases). The V end was cut by 1 base, the J end by 2 bases, with 10 bases between. Germline CDR1 is SEHNR and CDR2 is FQNEAQ (reference sequence). The CDR3 spans 15 residues. DNA of the CDR3: TGTGCCAGCAGCTTAGTCCCCAGGGCCACAGATACGCAGTATTTT. It is translated as CASSLVPRATDTQYF.

V is TRBV28 and J is TRBJ2-5; TRBD2 might be the D (5 bases). CDR1 and CDR2 (germline): MDHEN, SYDVKM. The length of the CDR3 is 14 residues. Trimming cost V 5 bases and J 1 base, with 11 bases left between them. The CDR3 DNA reads as TGTGCCAGCAGTGAGATGCGGGTCCAAGAGACCCAGTACTTC. This gives the protein CASSEMRVQETQYF. Full variable domain (missing parts from reference TRBV28 and TRBJ2-5): DVKVTQSSRYLVKRTGEKVFLECVQDMDHENMFWYRQDPGLGLRLIYFSYDVKMKEKGDIPEGYSVSREKKERFSLILESASTNQTSMYLCASSEMRVQETQYFGPGTRLLVL.

V and J are TRBV7-9 and TRBJ2-5, with D possibly TRBD1 on 6 matching bases. In germline, CDR1 is SEHNR, CDR2 FQNEAQ (reference sequence). The V end lost 5 bases, the J end lost 12 bases, and 13 bases lay between the germline ends. The CDR3 totals 11 residues. The CDR3 sequence: CASSAGTIKYF. The CDR3 nucleotides are TGTGCCAGCAGCGCCGGGACAATTAAGTACTTC.

This chain links TRBV27 with TRBJ2-7; perhaps TRBD1 as D (5 bases). Germline V gene data show CDR1 as MNHEY and CDR2 as SMNVEV (reference sequence). Deletions cut 2 bases from V and 4 bases from J, with 15 bases between. This CDR3 region has 15 residues. The DNA of the CDR3 is TGTGCCAGCAGTTTAGGGGCAGCGCAGCCTTACGAGCAGTACTTC. This sequence encodes CASSLGAAQPYEQYF.

The J gene is TRBJ1-1, the V gene TRBV10-1; D is unresolved. The CDR3 contains 13 residues. V lost 0 bases to trimming and J lost 3 bases, with 5 bases between them. Germline V lookup: CDR1 WNHNN, CDR2 SYGVQD (reference sequence). For the CDR3, the DNA is TGCGCCAGCAGTGAGTCGGCCCACACTGAAGCTTTCTTT. Protein: CASSESAHTEAFF.

The chain joins TRBV28 to TRBJ2-3; D remains ambiguous. Germline CDR1 is MDHEN and CDR2 is SYDVKM. Trimming pared 6 bases from V and 0 bases from J, leaving 7 bases between. The CDR3 has 13 residues. The CDR3 sequence: CASSSFSTDTQYF. As DNA, the CDR3 is TGTGCCAGCAGCTCTTTCAGCACAGATACGCAGTATTTT.

CDR3: CASSARQGPIYGYTF. The CDR3 region has the DNA TGTGCCAGCAGTGCCAGACAGGGGCCAATCTATGGCTACACCTTC. This chain connects TRBV6-1 to TRBJ1-2; TRBD1 agrees at 8 bases. V shed 4 bases and J 4 bases; nucleotides not matched to a gene: 8. Germline CDR1 is MNHNS and CDR2 is SASEGT. This CDR3 comprises 15 residues.

The count of this clone is one. V usage is TRBV29-1 and J usage is TRBJ1-2; a possible D gene is TRBD1 (6 bases). Germline V gene data show CDR1 as SQVTM and CDR2 as ANQGSEA. With 7 bases removed from V and 4 bases from J, the gap between germline ends came to 16 bases. This CDR3 has 13 residues. In DNA form, the CDR3 reads TGCAGCGGCGCTCAGACAGGACTCTATGGCTACACCTTC. Translation: CSGAQTGLYGYTF.

The chain links TRBV6-6 to TRBJ1-5; D call uncertain. CDR3 length: 15 amino acids. Deletions cut 5 bases from V and 6 bases from J, with 17 bases between. CDR1 is MNHNY and CDR2 is SVGAGI in the germline V gene (reference sequence). CDR3 bases: TGTGCCAGCAGTCTAGATGACCGCTTGGGTCAGCCCCAGCATTTT. Residues: CASSLDDRLGQPQHF.

V usage is TRBV7-2 and J usage is TRBJ2-4, with 14 bases lining up with TRBD2. Germline V gives CDR1 SGHTA, CDR2 FQGNSA. V trimming: 3 bases; J trimming: 0 bases; junction bases outside the gene matches: 4. The CDR3 is made up of 18 amino acids. The CDR3 sequence is CASSLGLAGDVAKNIQYF. The DNA of the CDR3 is TGTGCCAGCAGCTTGGGACTAGCGGGGGACGTAGCCAAAAACATTCAGTACTTC.

The chain recombines TRBV25-1 with TRBJ2-5, with D maybe TRBD2 (7 bases). The CDR3 covers 13 residues. Germline values: CDR1 MGHDK, CDR2 SYGVNS. Trimming removed 6 bases from V and 5 bases from J, with 13 bases in between. CDR3 sequence: CASRGGAGETQYF. CDR3 bases: TGTGCCAGCAGGGGGGGGGCCGGGGAGACCCAGTACTTC.

V gene TRBV9 combines with J gene TRBJ1-5, with 7 positions matching TRBD1. The CDR3 has 14 amino acids. V lost 3 bases, J lost 2 bases, and 2 bases stayed unmatched. Germline V gives CDR1 SGDLS, CDR2 YYNGEE. The CDR3 region is CASSATGGNQPQHF. CDR3 nucleotide sequence: TGTGCCAGCAGCGCAACAGGGGGCAATCAGCCCCAGCATTTT.

The gene calls are TRBV28 and TRBJ1-2; no reliable D call. CDR3 length: 11 residues. The V and J ends lost 1 base and 13 bases respectively, with 10 bases between them. Germline CDR1 and CDR2: MDHEN and SYDVKM. CDR3 protein: CASSLFGHCTF. For the CDR3, the DNA is TGTGCCAGCAGTTTATTCGGTCACTGCACCTTC.

J is TRBJ1-3 and V is TRBV7-8; D not certain. V lost 1 base and J 8 bases, leaving 12 bases between the germline ends. Germline-derived CDR1 and CDR2 are SGHVS and FQNEAQ. This CDR3 is built from 14 residues. The CDR3 here is CASSLERLKDTIYF. CDR3 nucleotide sequence: TGTGCCAGCAGCTTAGAGAGGTTGAAAGACACCATATATTTT.

V gene TRBV7-8 combines with J gene TRBJ2-3, with 9 nucleotides matching TRBD2. After removal of 8 bases from V and 2 bases from J, the junction contained 5 bases not matched to a gene. CDR1 and CDR2 (germline): SGHVS, FQNEAQ. The CDR3 is 14 amino acids. The CDR3 spells CASSSGASTDTQYF. As DNA, the CDR3 is TGTGCCAGCTCTAGCGGGGCCTCCACAGATACGCAGTATTTT.

CDR3 region: CASSVFGEARENTEAFF. CDR3 nucleotide sequence: TGTGCCAGCAGCGTATTTGGGGAGGCCAGGGAGAACACTGAAGCTTTCTTT. This chain connects TRBV9 to TRBJ1-1, with D possibly TRBD1 on 5 matching bases. This CDR3 has 17 residues. V lost 1 base to trimming and J lost 1 base, with 17 bases between them. Germline V gene lookup returns CDR1 SGDLS and CDR2 YYNGEE.

The rearrangement links TRBV13 to TRBJ1-1; 10 bases are shared with TRBD1. The V and J ends lost 3 bases and 7 bases, in that order; junction bases with no gene match: 14. The CDR3 sequence is 17 residues long. CDR1 is PRHDT and CDR2 is FYEKMQ in the germline V gene (reference sequence). The CDR3 DNA is TGTGCCAGCAGCTTTCCTACTCTTCTGACAGGGGGCAATGAAGCTTTCTTT. It is translated as CASSFPTLLTGGNEAFF.